This T cell receptor (beta chain) was sequenced for a study of shared clonotypes between healthy human individuals. Study information: Per donor, three plates held CD4 naive cells, three held CD4 memory, two held CD8 naive and one held CD8 memory.

For this clone: As yet, its antigen is unknown.

Study results and limitations: Sampling involved blood alone; tissue repertoires likely differ. Estimated richness was generally greater in naive than memory subsets.

This CDR3 comprises 15 residues. Trimming cost V 0 bases and J 2 bases, with 10 bases left between them. Germline assignment: CDR1 MNHNS and CDR2 SASEGT. Assay: immunoSEQ multiplex PCR; the TCRdb copy retains only in-frame clones and omits some. This table holds about 680,000 clones, more than 70% found once. The clonotype was recovered from a woman aged 30 to 39 in good health. Sequenced sample: memory CD4+ T cells sorted from blood. Subset meaning: CD45RA-negative fraction. The chain combines TRBV6-1 with TRBJ1-1, with D tentatively TRBD1 (6 bases). The CDR3 is CASSEAEGVNTEAFF. The CDR3 DNA follows: TGTGCCAGCAGTGAAGCAGAGGGGGTAAACACTGAAGCTTTCTTT.